This section outlines one TCR beta chain sequence together with its context. Its antigen has not been determined. Per-base quality was not reported, and no clone a single base away is much larger than it. The data are from a study of vaccination and CD4 T cells after COVID-19 (dated by TCRdb to 2022 to 2024). In terms of the full investigation: Every convalescent patient had a positive nasal swab PCR test for SARS-CoV-2, with mild disease in under ten patients and severe disease in one. Six males and four females were included in the convalescent cohort, with two Hispanic individuals, seven Caucasians, two Asians and one multiracial person represented. Each participant got two doses of either the Pfizer-BioNTech BNT162b2 vaccine (n=8) or the Moderna mRNA-1273 vaccine (n=2). Post-COVID blood samples from convalescent patients were collected a median of about 100 days after diagnosis, with a range of roughly 35 to 161 days. The time from the second vaccine dose to post-vaccine blood sampling had a median of roughly 70 days and ranged from roughly 13 to 241 days. For stimulating the cultures, overlapping spike peptide pools were used, derived from SARS-CoV-2 as well as from the common cold coronaviruses HCoV-NL63, HCoV-OC43 and HCoV-229E. As controls, cultures received a CEFX viral epitope pool (the positive control), an HIV-1 Nef peptide pool (the negative control), or no peptide at all. The spike-specific CD4+ TCR repertoire was compared before and after mRNA vaccination in approximately ten COVID-19 convalescent patients and a handful of infection-naive healthy vaccine recipients.

Deletion took 0 bases off V and 0 bases off J, with a span of 9 bases between the germline ends. From the cysteine up to the phenylalanine, the CDR3 has a length of 16 residues. Just the 48-base CDR3 DNA is kept, in frame starting at base 1. For CDR1 and CDR2, the germline V gene lists ENHRY and SYGVKD. The method behind the library was PCR. At the Johns Hopkins FTIC core, DNA from the cultured CD4+ T cells underwent TCR sequencing with the Oncomine TCR Beta short-read assay. The QIAamp micro DNA kit was used to extract genomic DNA from the cultured CD4+ T cells. Oncomine TCR Beta libraries from cultured CD4+ T cells were pooled using unique dual indexes and sequenced on an Illumina iSeq 100. The study's own analysis went as follows. Non-productive sequences were removed, and CDR3s that did not start with C, did not end with F or W, or were shorter than 7 amino acids were discarded. Antigen-specific clonotypes were identified with the MANAFEST web application by comparing peptide-stimulated wells with reference and other culture wells. Positive clones required FDR below 0.05, an odds ratio above 5, and productive frequency above 0.1% in at least two of three replicate wells. Clonotypes that were significantly expanded in both SARS-CoV-2 spike wells and at least one common cold coronavirus spike condition were defined as cross-reactive. Levenshtein distances (stringdist) and unrooted phylogenetic trees (ape) in R version 3.6.1 were used to assess CDR3 homology. TCRdb passed the public sequencing reads through fastp at Q25 and MiXCR, retaining productive beta sequences. Merged by CDR3 protein, the rows form single entries marked with the most common genes and DNA. The V and J calls shown here were made by TCRdb, not taken from the authors' results. For this sample the table gives about 10,000 distinct CDR3 sequences, of which 63% were detected only once. The top ten clones comprise about 23% of the sample.

General conclusions and limits of the study: In convalescent patients, nearly all vaccine-specific clones (304 of 307) were found to be mono-reactive for SARS-CoV-2 spike rather than cross-reactive with common cold coronaviruses. In convalescent patients, a median around 86% of post-vaccine SARS-CoV-2-reactive clones were detected only after vaccination, suggesting vaccine-specific priming. The median number of SARS-CoV-2-reactive clonotypes rose from under 25 after infection to about 40 after vaccination, but the change was not significant. The study included relatively few convalescent patients and did not analyze early timepoints after natural infection.

The intended sense of this specimen's treatment or condition label: 10-day PBMC culture with coronavirus spike peptide pools or control peptides (ViraFEST assay). To expand antigen-specific T cells with peptide pools and then pick out the expanded clonotypes through TCR sequencing, the study relied on the ViraFEST assay. The convalescent patients' positive SARS-CoV-2 PCR tests were from March to December 2020, which was before the Alpha, Beta and Delta variants emerged in the United States. Each well held 2.2 million or so PBMCs cultured in IMDM containing about 5% human AB serum and approximately 9.8 IU/ml IL-2, with 10 ug/ml peptide pools added. On days 3 and 7, half of the culture medium was replaced with fresh IL-2-containing medium. Once the cells had been in culture for 9 to 10 days, the EasySep CD4+ T cell isolation kit was used to isolate CD4+ T cells by negative selection. PBMCs were separated from whole blood using Ficoll-Paque Plus gradient centrifugation and then either used fresh or cryopreserved at -140C. Culture conditions were generally each tested in triplicate wells.

The chain was built from TRBV10-3 and TRBJ2-4; the D gene lacks a confident call. This TCR came from a human donor who had recovered from COVID-19. Sequences were obtained from CD4+ T cells from blood, cultured in vitro. The nucleotide sequence is given as TGTGCCATCAGTGAGTCCCCGGATATAGCCAAAAACATTCAGTACTTC. Translated, it gives CAISESPDIAKNIQYF.